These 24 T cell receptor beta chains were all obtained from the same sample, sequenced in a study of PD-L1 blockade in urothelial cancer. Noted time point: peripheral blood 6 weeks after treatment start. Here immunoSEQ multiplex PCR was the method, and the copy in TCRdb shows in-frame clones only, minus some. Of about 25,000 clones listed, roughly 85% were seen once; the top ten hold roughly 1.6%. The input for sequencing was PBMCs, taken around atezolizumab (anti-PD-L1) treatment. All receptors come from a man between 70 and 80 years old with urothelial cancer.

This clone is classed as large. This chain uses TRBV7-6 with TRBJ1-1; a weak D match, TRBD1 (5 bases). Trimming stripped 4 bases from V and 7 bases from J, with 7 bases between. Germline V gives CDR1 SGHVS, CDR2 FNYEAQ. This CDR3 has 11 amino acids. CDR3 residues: CASSSGHEAFF. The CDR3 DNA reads TGTGCCAGCAGCTCAGGGCATGAAGCTTTCTTT.

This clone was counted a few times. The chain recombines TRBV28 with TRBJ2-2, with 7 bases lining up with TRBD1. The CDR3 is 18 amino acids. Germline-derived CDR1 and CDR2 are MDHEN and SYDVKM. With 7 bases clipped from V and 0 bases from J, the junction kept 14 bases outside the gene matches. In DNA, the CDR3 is TGTGCCAGCACCGCGTGGTCGGGACAGTCCACGAACACCGGGGAGCTGTTTTTT. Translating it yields CASTAWSGQSTNTGELFF.

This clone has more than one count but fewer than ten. The CDR3 DNA follows: TGTGCCAGCAGCGTGTCAGGGAACGAGCAGTACTTC. This sequence encodes CASSVSGNEQYF. This rearrangement joins TRBV9 to TRBJ2-7; D possibly corresponds to TRBD1 (5 bases). Germline lookup yields CDR1 SGDLS and CDR2 YYNGEE. The CDR3 extends over 12 amino acids. V was trimmed by 2 bases and J by 5 bases, leaving 8 bases between them.

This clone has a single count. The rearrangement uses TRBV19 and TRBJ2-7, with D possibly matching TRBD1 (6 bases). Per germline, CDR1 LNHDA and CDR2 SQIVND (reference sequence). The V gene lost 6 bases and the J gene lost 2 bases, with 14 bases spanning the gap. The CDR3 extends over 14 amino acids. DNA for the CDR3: TGTGCCAGTAGACCCAGGGGTCTGCCCTACGAGCAGTACTTC. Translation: CASRPRGLPYEQYF.

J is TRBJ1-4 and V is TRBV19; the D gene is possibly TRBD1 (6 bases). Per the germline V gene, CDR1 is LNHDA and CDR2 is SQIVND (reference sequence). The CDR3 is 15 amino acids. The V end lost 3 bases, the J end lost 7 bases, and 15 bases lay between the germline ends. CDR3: CASSILLTGREKLFF. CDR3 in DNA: TGTGCCAGTAGTATCCTCCTAACAGGGCGTGAAAAACTGTTTTTT.

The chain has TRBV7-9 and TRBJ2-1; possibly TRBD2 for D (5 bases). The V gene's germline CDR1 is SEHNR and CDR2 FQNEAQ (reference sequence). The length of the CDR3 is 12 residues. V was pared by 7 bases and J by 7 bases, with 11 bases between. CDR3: CASTRSGNEQFF. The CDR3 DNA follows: TGTGCCAGCACCCGATCGGGGAATGAGCAGTTCTTC.

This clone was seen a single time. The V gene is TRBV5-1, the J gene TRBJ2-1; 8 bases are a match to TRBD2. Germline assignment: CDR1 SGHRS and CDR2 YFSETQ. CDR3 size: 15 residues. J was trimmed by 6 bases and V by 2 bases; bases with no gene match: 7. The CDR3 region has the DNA TGCGCCAGCAGCTTTAGCGGGGACGGAACCAATGAGCAGTTCTTC. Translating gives CASSFSGDGTNEQFF.

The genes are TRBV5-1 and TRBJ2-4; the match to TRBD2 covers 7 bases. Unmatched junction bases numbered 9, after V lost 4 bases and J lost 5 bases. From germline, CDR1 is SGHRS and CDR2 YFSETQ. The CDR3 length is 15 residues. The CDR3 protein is CASSRLGEGQNIQYF. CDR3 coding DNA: TGCGCCAGCAGCCGCTTGGGGGAGGGCCAAAACATTCAGTACTTC.

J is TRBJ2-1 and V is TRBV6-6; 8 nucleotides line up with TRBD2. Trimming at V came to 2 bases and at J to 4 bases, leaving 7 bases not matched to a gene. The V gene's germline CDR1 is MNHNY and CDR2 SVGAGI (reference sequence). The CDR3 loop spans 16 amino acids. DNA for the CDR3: TGTGCCAGCAGTTACGATCAGGCTAGCGGGTACAATGAGCAGTTCTTC. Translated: CASSYDQASGYNEQFF.

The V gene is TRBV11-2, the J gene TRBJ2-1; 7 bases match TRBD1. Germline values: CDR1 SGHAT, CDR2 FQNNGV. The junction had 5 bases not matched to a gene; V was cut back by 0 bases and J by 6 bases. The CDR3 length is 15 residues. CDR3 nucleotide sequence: TGTGCCAGCAGCTTAGAAGGGGGCGTCGGCAATGAGCAGTTCTTC. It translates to CASSLEGGVGNEQFF.

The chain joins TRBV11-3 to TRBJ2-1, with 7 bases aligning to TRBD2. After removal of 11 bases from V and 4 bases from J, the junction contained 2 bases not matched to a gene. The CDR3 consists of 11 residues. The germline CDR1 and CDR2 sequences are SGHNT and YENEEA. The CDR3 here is CAAGAYNEQFF. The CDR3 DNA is TGTGCCGCGGGAGCGTACAATGAGCAGTTCTTC.

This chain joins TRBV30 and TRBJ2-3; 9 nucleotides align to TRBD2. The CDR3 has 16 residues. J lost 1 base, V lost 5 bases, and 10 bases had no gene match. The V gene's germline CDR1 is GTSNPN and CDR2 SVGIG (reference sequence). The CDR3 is CAWGRRLAGGTDTQYF. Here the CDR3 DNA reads TGTGCCTGGGGACGGCGTTTAGCGGGAGGCACAGATACGCAGTATTTT.

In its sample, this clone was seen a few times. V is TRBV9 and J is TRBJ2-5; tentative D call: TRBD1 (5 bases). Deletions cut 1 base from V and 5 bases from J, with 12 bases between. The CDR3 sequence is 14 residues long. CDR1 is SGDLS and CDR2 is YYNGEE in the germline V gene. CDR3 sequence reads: CASSVQGRRETQYF. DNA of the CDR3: TGTGCCAGCAGCGTACAGGGCCGGCGGGAGACCCAGTACTTC.

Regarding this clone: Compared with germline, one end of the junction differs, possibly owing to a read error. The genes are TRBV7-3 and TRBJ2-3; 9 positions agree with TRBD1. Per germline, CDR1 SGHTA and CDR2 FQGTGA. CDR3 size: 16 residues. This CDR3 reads CASRLTGGESTDTQYF. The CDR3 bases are TGTGCCAGCAGATTAACAGGGGGCGAGAGCACAGATACGCAGTATTTT.

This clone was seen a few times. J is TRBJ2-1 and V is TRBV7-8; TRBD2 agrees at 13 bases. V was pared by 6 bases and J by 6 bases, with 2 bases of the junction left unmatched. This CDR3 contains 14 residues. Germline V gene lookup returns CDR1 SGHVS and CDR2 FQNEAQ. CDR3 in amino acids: CASSRTSGGNEQFF. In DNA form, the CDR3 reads TGTGCCAGCAGTCGGACTAGCGGGGGCAATGAGCAGTTCTTC.

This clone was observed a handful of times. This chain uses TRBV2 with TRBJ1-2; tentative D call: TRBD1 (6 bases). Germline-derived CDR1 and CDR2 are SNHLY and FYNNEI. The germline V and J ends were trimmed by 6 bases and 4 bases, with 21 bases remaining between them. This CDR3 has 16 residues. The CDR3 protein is CASSLNPGQGIYGYTF. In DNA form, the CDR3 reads TGTGCCAGCAGCCTAAACCCGGGACAAGGAATCTATGGCTACACCTTC.

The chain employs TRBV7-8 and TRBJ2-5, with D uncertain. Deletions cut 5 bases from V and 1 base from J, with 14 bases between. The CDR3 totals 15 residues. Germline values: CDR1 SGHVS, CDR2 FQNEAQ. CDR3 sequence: CASSPGDNFQETQYF. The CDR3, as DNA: TGTGCCAGCAGCCCCGGTGACAATTTCCAAGAGACCCAGTACTTC. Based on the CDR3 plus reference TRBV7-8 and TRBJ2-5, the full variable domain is GAGVSQSPRYKVAKRGQDVALRCDPISGHVSLFWYQQALGQGPEFLTYFQNEAQLDKSGLPSDRFFAERPEGSVSTLKIQRTQQEDSAVYLCASSPGDNFQETQYFGPGTRLLVL.

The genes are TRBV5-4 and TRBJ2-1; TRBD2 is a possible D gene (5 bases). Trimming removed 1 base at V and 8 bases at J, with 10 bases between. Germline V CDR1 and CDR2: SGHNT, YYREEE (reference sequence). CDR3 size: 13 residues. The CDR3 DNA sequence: TGTGCCAGCAGCTTGAGAGGGAACGATGAGCAGTTCTTC. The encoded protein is CASSLRGNDEQFF.

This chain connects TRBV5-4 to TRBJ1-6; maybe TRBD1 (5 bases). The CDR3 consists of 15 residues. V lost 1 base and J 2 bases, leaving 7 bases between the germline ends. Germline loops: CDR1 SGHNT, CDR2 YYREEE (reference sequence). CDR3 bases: TGTGCCAGCAGCTTGTTAGGGGCCTATAATTCACCCCTCCACTTT. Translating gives CASSLLGAYNSPLHF.

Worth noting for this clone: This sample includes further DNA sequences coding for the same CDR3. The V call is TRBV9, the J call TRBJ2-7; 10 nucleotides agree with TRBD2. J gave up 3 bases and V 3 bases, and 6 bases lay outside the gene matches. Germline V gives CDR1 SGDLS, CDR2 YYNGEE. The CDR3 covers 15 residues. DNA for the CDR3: TGTGCCAGCAGCGCTAGCGGGAGACGGGGCTACGAGCAGTACTTC. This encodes CASSASGRRGYEQYF.

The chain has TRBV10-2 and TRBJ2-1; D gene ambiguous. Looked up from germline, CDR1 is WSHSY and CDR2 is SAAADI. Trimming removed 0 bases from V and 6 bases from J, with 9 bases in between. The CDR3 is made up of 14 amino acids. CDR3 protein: CASSESSQSNEQFF. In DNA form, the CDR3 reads TGCGCCAGCAGTGAGTCTTCACAGAGCAATGAGCAGTTCTTC.

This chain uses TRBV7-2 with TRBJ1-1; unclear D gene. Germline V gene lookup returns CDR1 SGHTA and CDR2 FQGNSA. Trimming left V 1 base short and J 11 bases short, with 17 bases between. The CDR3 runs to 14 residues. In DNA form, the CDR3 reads TGTGCCAGCAGCTTAGGGTTAGGAAGGACTGGGGCTTTCTTT. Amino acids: CASSLGLGRTGAFF.

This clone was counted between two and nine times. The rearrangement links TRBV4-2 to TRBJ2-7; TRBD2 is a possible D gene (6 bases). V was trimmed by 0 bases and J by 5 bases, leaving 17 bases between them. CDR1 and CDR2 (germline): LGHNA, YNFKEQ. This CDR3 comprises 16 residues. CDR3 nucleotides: TGTGCCAGCAGCCAAGAAGAGGGGACTGGGTCCGACGAGCAGTACTTC. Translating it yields CASSQEEGTGSDEQYF.

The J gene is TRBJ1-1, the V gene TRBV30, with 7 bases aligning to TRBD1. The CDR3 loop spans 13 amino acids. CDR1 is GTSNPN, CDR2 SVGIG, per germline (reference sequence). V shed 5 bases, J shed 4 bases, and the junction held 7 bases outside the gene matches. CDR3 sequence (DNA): TGTGCCTGGGACAGGGTTGCCGGCACTGAAGCTTTCTTT. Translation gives CAWDRVAGTEAFF.